Listed below are T cell receptor beta chains from one sample, sequenced in a study of blood T cell repertoires in COVID-19. Clones were sequenced by immunoSEQ multiplex PCR, and TCRdb holds only the in-frame ones, with some missing. The sample holds just over 300,000 clones, 87% seen once. Sequencing was performed on PBMCs or T cells enriched from blood (not recorded which). The receptors were gathered from a young woman who had recovered from COVID-19. CDR3s include the opening cysteine and the closing phenylalanine or tryptophan. D genes are given only for firm matches. Only part of the rows carry a size: once, few, many, or a class if the clone is expanded.

TRBJ2-7,NA,TRBV4-3,TRBD1,TGCGCCAGCAGCCAATCTCTACAGGGGGCGAGCTCCTACGAGCAGTACTTC,CASSQSLQGASSYEQYF
TRBJ1-2,NA,TRBV6-6,TRBD1,TGTGCCAGCAGTTCCATTCTTAGGGGACAGGGGCATGGCTACACCTTC,CASSSILRGQGHGYTF
TRBJ2-2,NA,TRBV9,NA,TGTGCCAGCAGCGTAGCTTATGGGGCAGGCAACACCGGGGAGCTGTTTTTT,CASSVAYGAGNTGELFF
TRBJ2-7,NA,TRBV5-4,TRBD1,TGTGCCAGCAGCTTGGGACAGGGGGCTTCCTACGAGCAGTACTTC,CASSLGQGASYEQYF
TRBJ1-2,NA,TRBV19,NA,TGTGCCAGTAGTATGTGGCCGAACTATAACTATGGCTACACCTTC,CASSMWPNYNYGYTF
TRBJ2-2,NA,TRBV18,NA,TGTGCCAGCTCACCCCAGTCCCTCACCGGGGAGCTGTTTTTT,CASSPQSLTGELFF
TRBJ1-2,NA,TRBV4-2,TRBD1,TGTGCCAGCAGCCCGGGACAGGGAAATACCTTC,CASSPGQGNTF
TRBJ1-2,NA,TRBV12-3/TRBV12-4,NA,TGTGCCAGCAGTTTCGGGGAAATAGATGGCTACACCTTC,CASSFGEIDGYTF
TRBJ1-5,NA,TRBV7-9,TRBD1,TGTGCCAGCAGCTCGGACAGGGTCTATAGCAATCAGCCCCAGCATTTT,CASSSDRVYSNQPQHF
TRBJ1-2,NA,TRBV2,TRBD1,TGTGCCAGCAGTGACGAACCGGGACAGATAAGGGGCTACACCTTC,CASSDEPGQIRGYTF
TRBJ1-1,NA,TRBV15,NA,TGTGCCACCAGCAGAACTCATCAGGGGATCGGCACTGAAGCTTTCTTT,CATSRTHQGIGTEAFF
TRBJ1-2,NA,TRBV19,TRBD1,TGTGCCAGTAGCAAACTCGACAGGGAAGGGGGCTACACCTTC,CASSKLDREGGYTF
TRBJ2-2,NA,TRBV13,NA,TGTGCCAGCAGCCAGCCCCTAGCCCCCGCCACCGGGGAGCTGTTTTTT,CASSQPLAPATGELFF
TRBJ1-2,once,TRBV9,NA,TGTGCCAGCAGCGTAACAGGGCAGGGCCATGGCTACACCTTC,CASSVTGQGHGYTF
TRBJ1-1,NA,TRBV27,NA,TGTGCCAGCAGTTTATCTTGGGTGACGACGGGAGTGAACACTGAAGCTTTCTTT,CASSLSWVTTGVNTEAFF
TRBJ1-1,NA,TRBV5-4,NA,TGTGCCAGCAGCCCAACGGGAGGGGGAATTGGTAAGAACACTGAAGCTTTCTTT,CASSPTGGGIGKNTEAFF
TRBJ1-4,NA,TRBV29-1,NA,TGCAGCGTTGAATTTATGGAAAAACTGTTTTTT,CSVEFMEKLFF
TRBJ2-6,NA,TRBV10-1,NA,TGCGCCAGCAGTGAGTCGTACCTCGCTCATCTAAGCTCTGGGGCCAACGTCCTGACTTTC,CASSESYLAHLSSGANVLTF
TRBJ1-5,NA,TRBV25-1,TRBD1,TGTGCCAGCAGTGGACAGGGTTACCAGCCCCAGCATTTT,CASSGQGYQPQHF
TRBJ1-2,NA,TRBV7-2,TRBD1,TGTGCCAGCAGCCTTCCCCGGGACAGCGTTTTCTATGGCTACACCTTC,CASSLPRDSVFYGYTF
TRBJ2-2,NA,TRBV10-3,NA,TGTGCCATCAAGGGGGACCAGGAGTACACCGGGGAGCTGTTTTTT,CAIKGDQEYTGELFF